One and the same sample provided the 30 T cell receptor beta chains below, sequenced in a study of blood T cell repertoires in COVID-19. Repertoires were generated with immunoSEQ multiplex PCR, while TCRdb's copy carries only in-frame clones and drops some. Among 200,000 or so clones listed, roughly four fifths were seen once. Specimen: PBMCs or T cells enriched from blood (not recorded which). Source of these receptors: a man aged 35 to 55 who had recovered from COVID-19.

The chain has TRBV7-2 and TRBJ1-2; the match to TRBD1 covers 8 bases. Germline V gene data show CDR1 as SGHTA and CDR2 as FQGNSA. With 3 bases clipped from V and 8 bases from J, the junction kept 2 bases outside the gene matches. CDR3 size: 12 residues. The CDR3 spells CASSLQGAGYTF. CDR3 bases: TGTGCCAGCAGCTTGCAGGGGGCGGGCTACACCTTC.

The CDR3 protein is CASSQDRQNYGYTF. The CDR3 nucleotides read TGTGCCAGCAGCCAAGACCGACAGAACTATGGCTACACCTTC. The chain employs TRBV4-2 and TRBJ1-2; TRBD1 might be the D (5 bases). The V end was cut by 0 bases, the J end by 2 bases, with 7 bases between. CDR1 and CDR2 (germline): LGHNA, YNFKEQ. This CDR3 is 14 amino acids long.

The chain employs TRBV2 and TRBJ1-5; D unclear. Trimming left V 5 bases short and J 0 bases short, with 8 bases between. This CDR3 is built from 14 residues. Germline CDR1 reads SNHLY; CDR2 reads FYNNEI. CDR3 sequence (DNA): TGTGCCAGCAGTCGGAGTAATAGCAATCAGCCCCAGCATTTT. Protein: CASSRSNSNQPQHF.

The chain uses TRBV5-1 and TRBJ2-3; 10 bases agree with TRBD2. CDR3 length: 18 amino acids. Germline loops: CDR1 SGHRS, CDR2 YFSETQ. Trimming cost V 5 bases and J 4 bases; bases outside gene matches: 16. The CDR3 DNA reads TGCGCCAGCAGTACGGAACGTGCTAGCGGGGGTTGGGCAGATACGCAGTATTTT. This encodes CASSTERASGGWADTQYF.

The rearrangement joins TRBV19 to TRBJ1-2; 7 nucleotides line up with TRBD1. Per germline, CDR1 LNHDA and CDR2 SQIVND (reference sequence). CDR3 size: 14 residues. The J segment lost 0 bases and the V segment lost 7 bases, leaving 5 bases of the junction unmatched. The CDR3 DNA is TGTGCCAGTACCATGACAGGGACTAACTATGGCTACACCTTC. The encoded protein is CASTMTGTNYGYTF. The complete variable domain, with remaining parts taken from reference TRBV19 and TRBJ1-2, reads DGGITQSPKYLFRKEGQNVTLSCEQNLNHDAMYWYRQDPGQGLRLIYYSQIVNDFQKGDIAEGYSVSREKKESFPLTVTSAQKNPTAFYLCASTMTGTNYGYTFGSGTRLTVV.

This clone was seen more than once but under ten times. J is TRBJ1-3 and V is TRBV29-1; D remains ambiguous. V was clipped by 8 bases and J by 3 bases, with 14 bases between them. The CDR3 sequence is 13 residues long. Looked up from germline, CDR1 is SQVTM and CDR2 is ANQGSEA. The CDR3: CSTTGVGGNTIYF. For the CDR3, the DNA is TGCAGCACAACGGGAGTGGGTGGAAACACCATATATTTT.

The CDR3 DNA reads TGTGCCAGCGGAAGCAGGGTTAGCTATGGCTACACCTTC. It is translated as CASGSRVSYGYTF. This sequence joins TRBV27 and TRBJ1-2; D is possibly TRBD1 (5 bases). The CDR3 has 13 amino acids. Germline lookup yields CDR1 MNHEY and CDR2 SMNVEV (reference sequence). Trimming took off 8 bases at V and 4 bases at J, with 14 bases between the two ends.

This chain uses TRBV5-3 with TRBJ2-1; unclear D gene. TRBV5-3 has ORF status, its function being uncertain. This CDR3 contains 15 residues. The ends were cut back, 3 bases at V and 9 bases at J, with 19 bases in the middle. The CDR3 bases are TGTGCCAGAAGCTCCATAACCCTAGAGGTCGGTGAGCAGTTCTTC. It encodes CARSSITLEVGEQFF.

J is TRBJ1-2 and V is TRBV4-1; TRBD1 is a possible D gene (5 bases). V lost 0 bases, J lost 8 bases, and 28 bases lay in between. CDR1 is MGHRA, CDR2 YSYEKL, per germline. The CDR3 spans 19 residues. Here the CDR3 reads CASSQDRIGASSREDGYTF. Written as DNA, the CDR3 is TGCGCCAGCAGCCAAGATAGGATTGGGGCGAGCTCTAGGGAGGACGGCTACACCTTC.

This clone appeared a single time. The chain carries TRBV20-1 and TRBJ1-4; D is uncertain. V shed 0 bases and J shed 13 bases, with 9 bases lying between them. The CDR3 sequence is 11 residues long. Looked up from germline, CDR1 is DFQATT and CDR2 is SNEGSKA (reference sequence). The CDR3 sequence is CSARDMEGLFF. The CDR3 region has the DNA TGCAGTGCTAGAGATATGGAGGGACTGTTTTTT.

The CDR3 DNA sequence: TGTGCCAGCAGCTTGGTTAGCACTGAAGCTTTCTTT. Translating it yields CASSLVSTEAFF. The chain employs TRBV5-6 and TRBJ1-1, with D hard to call. This CDR3 spans 12 amino acids. Per germline, CDR1 SGHDT and CDR2 YYEEEE. Trimming stripped 0 bases from V and 4 bases from J, with 4 bases between.

The CDR3 reads CASSLPADGGLYYTGELFF. The DNA for the CDR3 is TGTGCCAGCAGTTTACCCGCTGACGGAGGATTGTACTACACCGGGGAGCTGTTTTTT. The chain links TRBV28 to TRBJ2-2; D is possibly TRBD2 (5 bases). V was trimmed by 2 bases and J by 3 bases, leaving 22 bases between them. Germline loops: CDR1 MDHEN, CDR2 SYDVKM. The CDR3 length is 19 residues.

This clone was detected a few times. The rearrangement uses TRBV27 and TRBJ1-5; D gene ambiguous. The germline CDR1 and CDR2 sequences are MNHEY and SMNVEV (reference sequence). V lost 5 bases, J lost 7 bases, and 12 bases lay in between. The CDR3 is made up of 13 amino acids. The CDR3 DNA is TGTGCCAGCAGTCTAGAAGCGTTCCAGCCCCAGCATTTT. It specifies CASSLEAFQPQHF.

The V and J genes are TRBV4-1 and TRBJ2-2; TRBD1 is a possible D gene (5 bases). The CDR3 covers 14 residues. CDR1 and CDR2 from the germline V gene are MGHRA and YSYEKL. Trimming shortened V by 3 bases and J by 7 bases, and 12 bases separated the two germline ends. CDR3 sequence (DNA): TGCGCCAGCAGCCAGGATAGGGGATACGGGGAGCTGTTTTTT. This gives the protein CASSQDRGYGELFF.

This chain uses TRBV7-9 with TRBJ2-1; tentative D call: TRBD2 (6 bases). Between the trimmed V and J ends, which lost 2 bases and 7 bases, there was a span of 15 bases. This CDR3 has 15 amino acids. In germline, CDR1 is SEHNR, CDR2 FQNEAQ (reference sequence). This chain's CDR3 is CASSLTFDGGNEQFF. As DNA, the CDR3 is TGTGCCAGCAGCTTAACCTTCGACGGGGGAAATGAGCAGTTCTTC.

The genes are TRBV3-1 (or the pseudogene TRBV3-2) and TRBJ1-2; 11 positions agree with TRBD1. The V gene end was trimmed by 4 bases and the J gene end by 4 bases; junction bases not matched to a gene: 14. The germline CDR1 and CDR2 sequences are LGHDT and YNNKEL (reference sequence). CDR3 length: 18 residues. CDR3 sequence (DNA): TGTGCCAGCAGCCTTTCGCCCCCTCGGGACAGGGGGATCTATGGCTACACCTTC. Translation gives CASSLSPPRDRGIYGYTF.

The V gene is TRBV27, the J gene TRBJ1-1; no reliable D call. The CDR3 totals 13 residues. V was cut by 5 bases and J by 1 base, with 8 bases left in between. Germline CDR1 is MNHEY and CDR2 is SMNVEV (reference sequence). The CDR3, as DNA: TGTGCCAGCAGTGTTACAGCGAACACTGAAGCTTTCTTT. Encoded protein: CASSVTANTEAFF.

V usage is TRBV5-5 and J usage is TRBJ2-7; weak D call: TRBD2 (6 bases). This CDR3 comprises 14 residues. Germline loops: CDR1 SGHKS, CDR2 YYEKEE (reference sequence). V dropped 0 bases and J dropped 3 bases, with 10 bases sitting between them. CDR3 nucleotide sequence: TGTGCCAGCAGCTTGGAAGGGGAGGACTACGAGCAGTACTTC. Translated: CASSLEGEDYEQYF. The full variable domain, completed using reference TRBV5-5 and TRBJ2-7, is DAGVTQSPTHLIKTRGQQVTLRCSPISGHKSVSWYQQVLGQGPQFIFQYYEKEERGRGNFPDRFSARQFPNYSSELNVNALLLGDSALYLCASSLEGEDYEQYFGPGTRLTVT.

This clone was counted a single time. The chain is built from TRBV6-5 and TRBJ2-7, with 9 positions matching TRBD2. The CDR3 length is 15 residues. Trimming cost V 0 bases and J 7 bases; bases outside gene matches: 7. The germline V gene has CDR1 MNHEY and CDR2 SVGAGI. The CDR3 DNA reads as TGTGCCAGCAGTTACTCGGCGGGGGGGCGAGAAGAGCAGTACTTC. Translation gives CASSYSAGGREEQYF.

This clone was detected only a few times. The CDR3 DNA reads TGTGCCAGTAGGACAGGGCTTGGCTACACCTTC. The encoded protein is CASRTGLGYTF. This chain connects TRBV19 to TRBJ1-2; 7 bases fit TRBD1. The V gene's germline CDR1 is LNHDA and CDR2 SQIVND (reference sequence). The V segment lost 6 bases and the J segment 7 bases; nucleotides outside the gene matches: 2. The CDR3 runs to 11 residues. Using reference TRBV19 and TRBJ1-2 for the parts outside the CDR3, the full variable domain is DGGITQSPKYLFRKEGQNVTLSCEQNLNHDAMYWYRQDPGQGLRLIYYSQIVNDFQKGDIAEGYSVSREKKESFPLTVTSAQKNPTAFYLCASRTGLGYTFGSGTRLTVV.

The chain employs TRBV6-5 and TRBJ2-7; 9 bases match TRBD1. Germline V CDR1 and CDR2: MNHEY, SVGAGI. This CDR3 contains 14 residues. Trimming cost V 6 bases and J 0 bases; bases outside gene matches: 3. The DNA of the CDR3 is TGTGCCAGCAGCCCGGGACAGGGCTCCTACGAGCAGTACTTC. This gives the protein CASSPGQGSYEQYF.

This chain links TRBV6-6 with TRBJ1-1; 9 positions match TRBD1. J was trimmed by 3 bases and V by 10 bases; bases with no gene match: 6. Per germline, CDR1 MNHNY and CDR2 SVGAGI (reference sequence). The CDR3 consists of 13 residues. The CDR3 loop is CATTGTGYTEAFF. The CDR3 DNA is TGTGCCACAACCGGGACAGGGTACACTGAAGCTTTCTTT.

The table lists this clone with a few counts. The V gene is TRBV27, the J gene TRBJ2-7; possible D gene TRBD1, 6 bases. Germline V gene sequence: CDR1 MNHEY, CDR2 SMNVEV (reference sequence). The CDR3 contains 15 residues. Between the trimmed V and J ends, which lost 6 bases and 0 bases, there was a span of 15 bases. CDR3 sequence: CASRKTGLSSYEQYF. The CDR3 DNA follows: TGTGCCAGCAGAAAAACAGGGCTTAGCTCCTACGAGCAGTACTTC.

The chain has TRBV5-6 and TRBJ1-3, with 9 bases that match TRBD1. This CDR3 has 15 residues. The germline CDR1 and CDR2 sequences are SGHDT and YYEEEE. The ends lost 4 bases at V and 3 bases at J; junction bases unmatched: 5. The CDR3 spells CASSRDRVRGNTIYF. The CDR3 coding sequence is TGTGCCAGCAGCAGGGACAGGGTACGTGGAAACACCATATATTTT.

This chain's CDR3 is CASSRPGQGALDGYTF. DNA for the CDR3: TGCGCCAGCAGCCGGCCGGGACAGGGGGCGCTGGATGGCTACACCTTC. The rearrangement joins TRBV4-1 to TRBJ1-2; 12 nucleotides match TRBD1. Germline trimming cut 4 bases from V and 6 bases from J; bases unmatched to any gene: 9. Germline assignment: CDR1 MGHRA and CDR2 YSYEKL. CDR3 size: 16 residues.

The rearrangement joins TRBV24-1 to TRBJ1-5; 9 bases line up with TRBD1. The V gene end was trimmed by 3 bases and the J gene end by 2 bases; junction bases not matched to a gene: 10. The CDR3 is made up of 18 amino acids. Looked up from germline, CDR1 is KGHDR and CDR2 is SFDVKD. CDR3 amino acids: CATSDHLHRDRGNQPQHF. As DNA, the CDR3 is TGTGCCACCAGTGATCACCTACACCGGGACAGGGGCAATCAGCCCCAGCATTTT.

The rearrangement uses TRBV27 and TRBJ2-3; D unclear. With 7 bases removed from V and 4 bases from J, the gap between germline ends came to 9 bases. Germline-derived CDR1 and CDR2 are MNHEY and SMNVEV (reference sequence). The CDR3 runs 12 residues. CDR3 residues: CASTKSSDTQYF. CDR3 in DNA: TGTGCCAGCACCAAGAGCTCAGATACGCAGTATTTT.

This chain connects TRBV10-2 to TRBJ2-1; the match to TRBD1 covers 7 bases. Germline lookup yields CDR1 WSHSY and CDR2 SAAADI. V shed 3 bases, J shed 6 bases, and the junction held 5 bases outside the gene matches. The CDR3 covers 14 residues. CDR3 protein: CASSEWTGRNEQFF. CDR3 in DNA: TGCGCCAGCAGTGAATGGACAGGACGCAATGAGCAGTTCTTC.

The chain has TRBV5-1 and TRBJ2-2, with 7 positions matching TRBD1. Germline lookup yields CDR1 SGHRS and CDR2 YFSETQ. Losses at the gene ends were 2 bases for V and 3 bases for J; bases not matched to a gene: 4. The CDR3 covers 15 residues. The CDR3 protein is CASSFRDRYTGELFF. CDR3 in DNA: TGCGCCAGCAGCTTTCGGGACAGATACACCGGGGAGCTGTTTTTT.

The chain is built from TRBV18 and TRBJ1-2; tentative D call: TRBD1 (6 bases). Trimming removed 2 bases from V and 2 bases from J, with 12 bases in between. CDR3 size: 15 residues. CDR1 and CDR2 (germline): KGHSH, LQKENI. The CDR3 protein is CASSPGWTDNYGYTF. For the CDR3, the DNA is TGTGCCAGCTCACCAGGATGGACAGACAACTATGGCTACACCTTC.